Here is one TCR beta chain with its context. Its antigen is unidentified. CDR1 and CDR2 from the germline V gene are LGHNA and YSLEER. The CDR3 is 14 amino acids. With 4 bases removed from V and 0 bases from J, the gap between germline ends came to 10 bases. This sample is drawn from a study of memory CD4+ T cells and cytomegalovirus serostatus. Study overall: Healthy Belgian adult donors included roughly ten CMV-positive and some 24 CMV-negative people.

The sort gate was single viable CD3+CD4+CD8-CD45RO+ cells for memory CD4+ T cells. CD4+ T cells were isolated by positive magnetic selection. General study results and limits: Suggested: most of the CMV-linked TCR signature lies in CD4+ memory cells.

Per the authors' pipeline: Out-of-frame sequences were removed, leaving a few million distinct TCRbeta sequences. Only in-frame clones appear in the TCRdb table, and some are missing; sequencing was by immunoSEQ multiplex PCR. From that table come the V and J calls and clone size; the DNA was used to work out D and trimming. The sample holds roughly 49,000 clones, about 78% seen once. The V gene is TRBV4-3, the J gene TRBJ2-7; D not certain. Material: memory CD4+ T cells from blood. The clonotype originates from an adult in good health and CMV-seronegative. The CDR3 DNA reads TGCGCCAGCAGCCGAGACTGGAGCTCCTACGAGCAGTACTTC. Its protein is CASSRDWSSYEQYF.